The 4 T cell receptor beta chains listed next were all sequenced from one sample in a study of T cell repertoires in cytomegalovirus infection. MiXCR was run by TCRdb on the reads, yielding one entry per CDR3 protein. The sample lists 830,000 or so distinct CDR3 sequences, around a third occurring once. Antigen specificity for these receptors is unknown. Material: cultured CD8+ T cells from PBMCs, obtained from culture after CMV antigen stimulation. Receptors originate from a human donor in good health (CMV status not recorded). Some clones in this sample may be carry-over from other donors' samples.

This clonotype came up a few times. The CDR3 bases are TGTGCCAGCAGCCCCCCAGCCGGGACTCCAGATACGCAGTATTTT. It translates to CASSPPAGTPDTQYF. The rearrangement joins TRBV7-9 to TRBJ2-3, with D perhaps TRBD2 (6 bases). The CDR3 has 15 residues. The V gene lost 5 bases and the J gene lost 4 bases, with 16 bases spanning the gap. Germline CDR1 SEHNR, CDR2 FQNEAQ (reference sequence).

The chain employs TRBV27 and TRBJ2-2; TRBD1 might be the D (6 bases). Trimming left V 5 bases short and J 8 bases short, with 12 bases between. The CDR3 spans 13 residues. Germline V gives CDR1 MNHEY, CDR2 SMNVEV (reference sequence). DNA for the CDR3: TGTGCCAGCAGTACGACAGGTTTGGGGGAGCTGTTTTTT. Amino acid sequence: CASSTTGLGELFF.

The chain joins TRBV15 to TRBJ2-5; TRBD1 matches at 7 bases. V was clipped by 4 bases and J by 5 bases; unmatched bases: 10. Germline lookup yields CDR1 LNHNV and CDR2 YYDKDF (reference sequence). The CDR3 contains 15 residues. CDR3 nucleotides: TGTGCCACCAGCAATGCCCGGGACAGCAGGGAGACCCAGTACTTC. Protein product: CATSNARDSRETQYF.

There are a few counts of this clonotype. This rearrangement joins TRBV9 to TRBJ2-1, with 8 bases identical to TRBD1. V lost 3 bases to trimming and J lost 3 bases; unmatched junction nucleotides: 5. The CDR3 is 15 amino acids. Germline lookup yields CDR1 SGDLS and CDR2 YYNGEE. For the CDR3, the DNA is TGTGCCAGCAGCGCGCCCGACAGGGGCTACAATGAGCAGTTCTTC. This encodes CASSAPDRGYNEQFF.